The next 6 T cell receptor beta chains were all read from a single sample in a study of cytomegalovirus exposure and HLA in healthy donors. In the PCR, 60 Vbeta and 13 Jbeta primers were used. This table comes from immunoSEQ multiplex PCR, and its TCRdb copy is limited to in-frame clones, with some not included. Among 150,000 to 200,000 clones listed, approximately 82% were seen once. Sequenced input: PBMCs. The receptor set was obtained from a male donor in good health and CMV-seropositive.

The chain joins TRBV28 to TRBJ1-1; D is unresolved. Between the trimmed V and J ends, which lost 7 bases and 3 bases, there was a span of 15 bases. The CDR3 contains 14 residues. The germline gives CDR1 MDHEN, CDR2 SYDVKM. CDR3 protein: CASKLRTGYTEAFF. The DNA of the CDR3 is TGTGCCAGCAAACTACGTACTGGGTACACTGAAGCTTTCTTT.

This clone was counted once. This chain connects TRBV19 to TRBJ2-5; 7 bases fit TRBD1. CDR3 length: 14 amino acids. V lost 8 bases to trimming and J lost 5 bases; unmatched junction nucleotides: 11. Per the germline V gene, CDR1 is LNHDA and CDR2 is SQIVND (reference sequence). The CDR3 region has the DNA TGTGCCAGTCGACAGGGTTCGAATATCGAGACCCAGTACTTC. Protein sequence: CASRQGSNIETQYF.

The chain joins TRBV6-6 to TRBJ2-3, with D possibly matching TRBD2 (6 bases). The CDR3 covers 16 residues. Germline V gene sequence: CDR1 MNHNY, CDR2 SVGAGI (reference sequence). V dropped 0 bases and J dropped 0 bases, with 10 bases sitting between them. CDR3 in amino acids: CASSYSRGPSTDTQYF. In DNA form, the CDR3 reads TGTGCCAGCAGTTACTCGCGGGGCCCGAGCACAGATACGCAGTATTTT.

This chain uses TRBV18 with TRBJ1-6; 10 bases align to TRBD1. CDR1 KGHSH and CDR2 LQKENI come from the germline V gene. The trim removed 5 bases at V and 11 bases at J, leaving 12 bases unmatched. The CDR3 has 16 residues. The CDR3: CASSASKGQGLTPLHF. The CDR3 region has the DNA TGTGCCAGCTCAGCGTCTAAGGGACAGGGGTTAACACCCCTCCACTTT.

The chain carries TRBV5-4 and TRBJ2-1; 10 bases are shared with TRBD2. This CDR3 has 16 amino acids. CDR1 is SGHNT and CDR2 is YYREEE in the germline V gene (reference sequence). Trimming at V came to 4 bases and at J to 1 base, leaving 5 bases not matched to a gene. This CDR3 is CASSPSGGASYNEQFF. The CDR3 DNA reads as TGTGCCAGCAGCCCAAGCGGGGGGGCTTCCTACAATGAGCAGTTCTTC.

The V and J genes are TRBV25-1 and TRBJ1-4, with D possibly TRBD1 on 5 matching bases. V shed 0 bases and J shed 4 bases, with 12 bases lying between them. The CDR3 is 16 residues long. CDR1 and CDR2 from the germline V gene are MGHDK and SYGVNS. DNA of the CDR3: TGTGCCAGCAGTGAATACAGCGGGGCCTATAATGAAAAACTGTTTTTT. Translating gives CASSEYSGAYNEKLFF.